This T cell receptor (beta chain) came from a study of T cells in Graves' hyperthyroidism and ophthalmopathy. V was cut by 4 bases and J by 6 bases, with 19 bases left in between. Germline V CDR1 and CDR2: LNHDA, SQIVND (reference sequence). The CDR3 loop spans 16 amino acids. RNA transcripts yielded amplified TCR beta CDR3 regions. The TCR CDR3 first-round RT-PCR relied on the HTBI primer set. TCRdb re-called the multiplex PCR reads with MiXCR, one entry per CDR3 protein. Of 610,000 or so distinct CDR3 sequences listed, 46% are singletons. The chain links TRBV19 to TRBJ2-1, with D possibly TRBD2 on 7 matching bases. The source is a woman between 18 and 30 years old with Graves' hyperthyroidism. The sequenced sample was peripheral blood or thyroid tissue (not recorded which). The CDR3 is CASSTPGGGVGNEQFF. The CDR3 region has the DNA TGTGCCAGTAGTACCCCAGGAGGGGGGGTCGGCAATGAGCAGTTCTTC.